This T cell receptor (beta chain) was observed in a study of Tregs in tolerant kidney transplant recipients (dated by TCRdb to about 2019). Background for the entire study: The study applied TCRbeta sequencing to find donor-specific regulatory T cells before combined kidney and bone marrow transplantation and then followed those same cells after transplant. TCRbeta repertoire sequencing was used in a few healthy controls to compare several ways of expanding Tregs specific for an allogeneic donor.

For TCRbeta CDR3 sequencing, genomic DNA was extracted from sorted cells using the QIAGEN DNeasy Blood and Tissue Kit. Through immunoSEQ, high-throughput TCRbeta CDR3 sequencing was done commercially, including PCR amplification with internal controls and bias correction. The authors processed their data as follows. Unique productive TCRbeta sequences were defined by CDR3 nucleotide sequence where primers matched, otherwise by CDR3 amino acid sequence with Vbeta and Jbeta genes. To correct sorting error, sequences shared between sorted populations at a frequency ratio of 2:1 or less were removed; the rest were assigned to the higher population. A sequence counted as donor-reactive if, in CFSE-low cells, the sequence had a frequency of at least 0.01% and was expanded at least 5-fold compared with unstimulated cells. Jensen-Shannon divergence, calculated on the top 100 TCRbeta sequences ranked by frequency, was used to quantify repertoire divergence. For samples with multiple sequencing runs, sorting error was corrected in each run separately before the runs were combined. TCRdb mirrors the immuneACCESS table, restricted to in-frame sequences. Some clones are absent from its copies; in checked studies, under half trace to an unresolved V gene, and the reason for the others is unknown. The V and J calls and the clone size are those of that table, but D and trimming were determined from the DNA. Within this sample are tens of thousands of clones, with over 80% of them counted one time only. The ten largest clones take up roughly 4% of the sample.

On the study overall, not on this receptor specifically: The most biologically relevant and donor-specific TCRbeta repertoire appeared to be identified by expanding Tregs with activated donor B cells. Biological reproducibility was not examined directly, but technical replication error appeared to be minimal. The study was constrained by small patient numbers, and validation of the findings is required in larger populations and under other immunosuppression protocols.

Per the germline V gene (reference sequence), MNHNY is the CDR1 and SVGAGI is the CDR2. From the cysteine up to the phenylalanine, the CDR3 has a length of 15 residues. Only the CDR3 portion is preserved as DNA: 45 bases, with reading frame beginning at the first base. Trimming costs V 0 bases and J 1 base, and their ends lie 7 bases apart. Thawed PBMCs were FACS-sorted into unstimulated Tregs (CD4+CD25+CD127-), CD4+ non-Tregs (CD4+CD25-), CD4 cells and CD8 cells. Blood from healthy controls was obtained either from healthy volunteers or as purchased buffy coats. Healthy control blood was processed to PBMCs with a Ficoll density gradient and then cryopreserved, whereas patient PBMCs were collected both before and after transplant. As concerns this clone: Its antigen specificity is not known. Base qualities were left out, and no much larger clone turns up one base away.

In this chain, TRBV6-6 is recombined with TRBJ1-5; the D gene assignment is ambiguous. This clonotype was sampled from a human donor in good health. Sequenced material: CD4+ T cells from blood. The CDR3 sequence is CASSYSRVSNQPQHF. The nucleotide sequence is given as TGTGCCAGCAGTTACTCTAGGGTGAGCAATCAGCCCCAGCATTTT.